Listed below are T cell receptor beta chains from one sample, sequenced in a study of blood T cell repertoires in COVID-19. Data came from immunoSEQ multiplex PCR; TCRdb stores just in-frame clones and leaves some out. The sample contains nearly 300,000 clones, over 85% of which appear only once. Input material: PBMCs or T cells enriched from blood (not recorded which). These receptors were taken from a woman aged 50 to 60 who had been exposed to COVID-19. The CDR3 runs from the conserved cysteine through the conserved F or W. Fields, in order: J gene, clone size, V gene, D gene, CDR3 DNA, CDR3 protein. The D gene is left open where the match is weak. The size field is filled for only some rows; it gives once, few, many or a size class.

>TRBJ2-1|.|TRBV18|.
TGTGCCAGCTCACCACAGTCGGAGGGCGAGCAGTTCTTC
CASSPQSEGEQFF
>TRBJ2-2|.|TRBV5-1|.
TGCGCCAGCAGCTTGGCATGGCAGGGAAACACCGGGGAGCTGTTTTTT
CASSLAWQGNTGELFF
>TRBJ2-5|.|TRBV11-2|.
TGTGCCAGCAGCGTTGACATCGGCTTGTACCAAGAGACCCAGTACTTC
CASSVDIGLYQETQYF
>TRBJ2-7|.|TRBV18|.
TGTGCCAGCTCTCCCTATCGCGGGCCCCTCTACGAGCAGTACTTC
CASSPYRGPLYEQYF
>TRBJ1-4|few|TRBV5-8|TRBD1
TGTGCCAGCAGCTTGGGTTTGACAGGGGATGAAAAACTGTTTTTT
CASSLGLTGDEKLFF
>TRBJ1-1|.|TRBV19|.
TGTGCCAGTAGTAGGACAGTAACGAACACTGAAGCTTTCTTT
CASSRTVTNTEAFF
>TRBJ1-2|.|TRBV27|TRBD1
TGTGCCAGCAGTTTGGCGACAGGGGGAAGCTACACCTTC
CASSLATGGSYTF
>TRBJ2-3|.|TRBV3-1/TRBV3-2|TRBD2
TGTGCCAGCAGCCAAGTCCCTCTTCTAGCGGGGGGGACAGATACGCAGTATTTT
CASSQVPLLAGGTDTQYF
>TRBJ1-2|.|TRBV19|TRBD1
TGTGCCAGTACTGGGCGGGACAGGGATCACTATGGCTACACCTTC
CASTGRDRDHYGYTF
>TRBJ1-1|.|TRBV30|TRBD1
TGTGCCTATACAGGGGATACCTACACTGAAGCTTTCTTT
CAYTGDTYTEAFF
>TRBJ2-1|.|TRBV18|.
TGTGCCAGCTCAACCGACAGCCGTGAGCAGTTCTTC
CASSTDSREQFF
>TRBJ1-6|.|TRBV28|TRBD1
TGTGCCAGCAGAAAAGACAGGGTTCGGAGGTCACCCCTCCACTTT
CASRKDRVRRSPLHF
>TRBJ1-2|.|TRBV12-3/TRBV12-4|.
TGTGCCAGCAGTCTCTCCGGACAATACTACACCTTC
CASSLSGQYYTF
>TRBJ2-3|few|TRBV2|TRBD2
TGTGCCAGCAGTTCCGCCAACTTAGCGGGGGTTTGGTTGAGTTTGCCAGATACGCAGTATTTT
CASSSANLAGVWLSLPDTQYF
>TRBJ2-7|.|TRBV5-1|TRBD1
TGCGCCAGCAGCTTGGCCCCCGGGACAGGGAGCAGGACTACCTCCTCCTACGAGCAGTACTTC
CASSLAPGTGSRTTSSYEQYF
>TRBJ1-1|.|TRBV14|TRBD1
TGTGCCAGCAGCCATACAGGGGGTTTGAGCACTGAAGCTTTCTTT
CASSHTGGLSTEAFF
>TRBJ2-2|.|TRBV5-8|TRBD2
TGTGCCAGCAGACAAAGAGCGGGGGGCGTTACCGGGGAGCTGTTTTTT
CASRQRAGGVTGELFF
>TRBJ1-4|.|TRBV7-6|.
TGTGCCAGCAGCTTAGCGCAGGGTAGTAATGAAAAACTGTTTTTT
CASSLAQGSNEKLFF
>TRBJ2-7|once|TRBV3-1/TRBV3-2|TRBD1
TGTGCCAGCAGCCAAGGAATCAACAGTCCGGGACAGTACTACGAGCAGTACTTC
CASSQGINSPGQYYEQYF
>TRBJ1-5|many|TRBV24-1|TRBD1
TGTGCCACCAGTGTTCTCTTGGACAGGAGAGATCAGCCCCAGCATTTT
CATSVLLDRRDQPQHF
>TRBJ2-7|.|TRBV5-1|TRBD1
TGCGCCAGCAGCAGGCTCGGGACAGACTACGAGCAGTACTTC
CASSRLGTDYEQYF
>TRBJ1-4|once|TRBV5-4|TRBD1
TGTGCCAGCAGCTCCGGCACAGGGGGCAGATCTAATGAAAAACTGTTTTTT
CASSSGTGGRSNEKLFF
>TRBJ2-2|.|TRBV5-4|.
TGTGCCAGCAGCTTGGATTTGACTATACCCTCCGGGGAGCTGTTTTTT
CASSLDLTIPSGELFF
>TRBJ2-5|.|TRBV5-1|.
TGCGCCAGCAGCTTGGGGTCTAGCGTGTACCAAGAGACCCAGTACTTC
CASSLGSSVYQETQYF
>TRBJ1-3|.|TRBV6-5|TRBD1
TGTGCCAGCAGATGGGACAGGGCTGGAAACACCATATATTTT
CASRWDRAGNTIYF
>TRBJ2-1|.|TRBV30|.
TGTGCCTGGAGCGGGATCACCCAGCAGTTCTTC
CAWSGITQQFF
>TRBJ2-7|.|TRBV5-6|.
TGTGCCAGCAGGAAACAGGGGACTTCCTACGAGCAGTACTTC
CASRKQGTSYEQYF
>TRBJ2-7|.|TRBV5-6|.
TGTGCCAGCAGCTACAGGGTAATCAACGAGCAGTACTTC
CASSYRVINEQYF
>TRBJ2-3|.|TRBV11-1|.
TGTGCCAGCAGCTTGGCGGTCAGCACAGATACGCAGTATTTT
CASSLAVSTDTQYF
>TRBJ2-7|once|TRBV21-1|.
TGTGCCAGCAGCGGGGGCTGGCCGAGACTATACGAGCAGTACTTC
CASSGGWPRLYEQYF
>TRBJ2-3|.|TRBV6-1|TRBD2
TGTGCCAGCAGTGAAGGGCGAGCTAGCGGGGGGAGGGGTACGCAGTATTTT
CASSEGRASGGRGTQYF
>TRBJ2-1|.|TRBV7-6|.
TGTGCCAGCAGCTTACAGGGGGGAATACACAATGAGCAGTTCTTC
CASSLQGGIHNEQFF
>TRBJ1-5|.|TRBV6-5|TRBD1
TGTGCCAGCAGTTGGACAGGGTCGGGTCAGCCCCAGCATTTT
CASSWTGSGQPQHF
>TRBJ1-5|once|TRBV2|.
TGTGCCAGCAAGGGAGGCACAGTAAATCAGCCCCAGCATTTT
CASKGGTVNQPQHF
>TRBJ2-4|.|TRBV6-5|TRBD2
TGTGCCAGCAGTTACTCGCGGGGGGGGGCCAAAAACATTCAGTACTTC
CASSYSRGGAKNIQYF
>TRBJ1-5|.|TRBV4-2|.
TGTGCCAGCAGCCAAGAGCCCTCTCGGGATCAGCCCCAGCATTTT
CASSQEPSRDQPQHF
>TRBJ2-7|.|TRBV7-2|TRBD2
TGTGCCAGCAGCTTAGGTAGCGGGCTTACCTACGAGCAGTACTTC
CASSLGSGLTYEQYF
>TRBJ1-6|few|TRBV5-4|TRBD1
TGTGCCAGCAGCAGGGACAGGCCGTTCGGGAATAATTCACCCCTCCACTTT
CASSRDRPFGNNSPLHF
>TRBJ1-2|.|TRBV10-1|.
TGCGCCAGCACCCCTTACGGCTTCAGGTGCTATGGCTACACCTTC
CASTPYGFRCYGYTF
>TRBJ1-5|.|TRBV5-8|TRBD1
TGTGCCAGCAGCTCGGGGACAGTGAACAATCAGCCCCAGCATTTT
CASSSGTVNNQPQHF
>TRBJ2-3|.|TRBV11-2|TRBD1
TGTGCCAGCAGCTCCCAAAGGACAGGGGGCTCAAATACGCAGTATTTT
CASSSQRTGGSNTQYF
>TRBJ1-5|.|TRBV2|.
TGTGCCAGCAGTCCAAATAGCAATCAGCCCCAGCATTTT
CASSPNSNQPQHF
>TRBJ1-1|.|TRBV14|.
TGTGCCAGCAGCCTGGGGGGGCAGGTTCCTCGGGCTTTCTTT
CASSLGGQVPRAFF
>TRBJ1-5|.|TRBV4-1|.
TGCGCCAGCAGCCTTGAACGGGATCAGCCCCAGCATTTT
CASSLERDQPQHF
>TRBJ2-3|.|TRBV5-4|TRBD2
TGTGCCAGCAGCTTGTATCGCGGGGGGATATCGGCGGATACGCAGTATTTT
CASSLYRGGISADTQYF